What follows is one T cell receptor (beta chain) and its context. Clones were sequenced by immunoSEQ multiplex PCR, and TCRdb holds only the in-frame ones, with some missing. The sample lists around 690,000 clones; less than 95% were seen once. This CDR3 comprises 15 residues. The V gene's germline CDR1 is MNHEY and CDR2 SMNVEV (reference sequence). Trimming shortened V by 6 bases and J by 1 base, and 16 bases separated the two germline ends. This sample is drawn from a study of shared clonotypes between healthy human individuals. This rearrangement joins TRBV27 to TRBJ2-7, with D maybe TRBD1 (5 bases). What was sequenced was memory CD8+ T cells from PBMCs. As for subset: CD45RO+ cells pooled with CCR7-negative TemRA cells. The sequence derives from a man aged 18 to 30 in good health. Some clones in this sample may be carry-over from other donors' samples. CDR3 in amino acids: CASRGSSGRSYEQYF. The CDR3 DNA is TGTGCCAGCAGGGGGTCGTCAGGGCGTTCCTACGAGCAGTACTTC.